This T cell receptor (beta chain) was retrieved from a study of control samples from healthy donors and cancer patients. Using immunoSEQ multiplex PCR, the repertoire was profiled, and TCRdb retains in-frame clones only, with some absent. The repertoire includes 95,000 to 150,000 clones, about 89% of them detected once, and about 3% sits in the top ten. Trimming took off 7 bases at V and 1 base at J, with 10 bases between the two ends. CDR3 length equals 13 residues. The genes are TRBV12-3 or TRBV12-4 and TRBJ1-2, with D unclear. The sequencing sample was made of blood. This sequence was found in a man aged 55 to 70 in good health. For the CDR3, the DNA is TGTGCCAGCAAGCCCGAAGTTAACTATGGCTACACCTTC. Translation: CASKPEVNYGYTF.